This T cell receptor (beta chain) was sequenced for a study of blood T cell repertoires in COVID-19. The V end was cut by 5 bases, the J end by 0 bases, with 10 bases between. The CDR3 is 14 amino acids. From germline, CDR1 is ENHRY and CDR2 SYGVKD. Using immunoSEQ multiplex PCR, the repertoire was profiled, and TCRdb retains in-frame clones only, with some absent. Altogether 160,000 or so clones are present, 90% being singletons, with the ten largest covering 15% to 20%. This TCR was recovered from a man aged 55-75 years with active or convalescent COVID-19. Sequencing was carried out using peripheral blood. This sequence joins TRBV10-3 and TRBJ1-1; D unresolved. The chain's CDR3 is CAISLSKLNTEAFF. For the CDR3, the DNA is TGTGCCATCAGTCTCAGTAAATTGAACACTGAAGCTTTCTTT.